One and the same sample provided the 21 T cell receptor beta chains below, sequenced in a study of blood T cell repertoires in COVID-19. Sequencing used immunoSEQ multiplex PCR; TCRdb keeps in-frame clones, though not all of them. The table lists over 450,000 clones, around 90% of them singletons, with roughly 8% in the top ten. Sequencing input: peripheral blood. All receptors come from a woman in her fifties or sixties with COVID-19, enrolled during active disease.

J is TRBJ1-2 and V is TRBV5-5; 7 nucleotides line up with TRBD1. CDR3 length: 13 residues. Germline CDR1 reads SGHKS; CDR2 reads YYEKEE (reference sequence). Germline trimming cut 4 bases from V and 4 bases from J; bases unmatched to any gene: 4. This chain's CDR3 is CASSPGTVYGYTF. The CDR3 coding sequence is TGTGCCAGCAGCCCGGGGACAGTCTATGGCTACACCTTC.

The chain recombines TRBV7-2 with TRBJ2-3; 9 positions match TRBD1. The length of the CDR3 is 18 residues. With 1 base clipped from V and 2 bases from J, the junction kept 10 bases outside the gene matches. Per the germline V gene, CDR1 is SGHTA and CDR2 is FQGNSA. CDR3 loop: CASSLVGTGSGFTDTQYF. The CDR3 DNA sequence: TGTGCCAGCAGCTTAGTAGGGACAGGGTCGGGATTCACAGATACGCAGTATTTT.

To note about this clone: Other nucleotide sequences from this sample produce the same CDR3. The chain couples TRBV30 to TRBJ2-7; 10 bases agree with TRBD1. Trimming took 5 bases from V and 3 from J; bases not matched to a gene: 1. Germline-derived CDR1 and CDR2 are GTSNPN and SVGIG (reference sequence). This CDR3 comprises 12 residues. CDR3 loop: CAWRTGGYEQYF. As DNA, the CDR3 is TGTGCCTGGCGGACAGGGGGCTACGAGCAGTACTTC.

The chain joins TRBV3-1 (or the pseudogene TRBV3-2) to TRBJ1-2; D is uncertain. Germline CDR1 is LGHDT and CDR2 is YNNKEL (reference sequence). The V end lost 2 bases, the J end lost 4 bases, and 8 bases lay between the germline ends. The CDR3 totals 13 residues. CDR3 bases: TGTGCCAGCAGCCAACCGAGCTCCTATGGCTACACCTTC. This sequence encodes CASSQPSSYGYTF.

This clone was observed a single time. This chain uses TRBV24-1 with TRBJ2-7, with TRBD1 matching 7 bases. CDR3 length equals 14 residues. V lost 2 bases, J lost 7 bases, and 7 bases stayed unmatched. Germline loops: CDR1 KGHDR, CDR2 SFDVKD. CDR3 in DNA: TGTGCCACCAGTGATTGGGACAGACCTCGAGAGCAGTACTTC. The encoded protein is CATSDWDRPREQYF.

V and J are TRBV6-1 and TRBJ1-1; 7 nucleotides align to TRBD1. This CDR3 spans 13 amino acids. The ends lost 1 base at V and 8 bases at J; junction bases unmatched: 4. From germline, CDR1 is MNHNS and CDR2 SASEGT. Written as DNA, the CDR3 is TGTGCCAGCAGTGAAGGGGAGACAGGGGAAGCTTTCTTT. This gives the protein CASSEGETGEAFF.

The CDR3 nucleotides read TGTGCCAGCAGCTTAGACCGGAGTGGGTCCACCTTC. This translates into CASSLDRSGSTF. V and J are TRBV7-9 and TRBJ1-2; D unclear. V lost 1 base and J lost 13, with 13 bases in between. The CDR3 loop spans 12 amino acids. CDR1 and CDR2 from the germline V gene are SEHNR and FQNEAQ (reference sequence).

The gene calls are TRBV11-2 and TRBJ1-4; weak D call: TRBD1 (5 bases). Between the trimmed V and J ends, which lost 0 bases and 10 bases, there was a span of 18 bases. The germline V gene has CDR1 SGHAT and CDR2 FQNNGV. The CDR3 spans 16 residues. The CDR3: CASSLEVGGPRVKLFF. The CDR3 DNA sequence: TGTGCCAGCAGCTTAGAAGTAGGCGGCCCCAGGGTAAAACTGTTTTTT.

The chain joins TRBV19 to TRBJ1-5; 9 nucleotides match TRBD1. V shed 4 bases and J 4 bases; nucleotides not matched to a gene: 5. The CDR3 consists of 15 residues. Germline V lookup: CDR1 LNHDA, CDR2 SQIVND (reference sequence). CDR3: CASSRDREVNQPQHF. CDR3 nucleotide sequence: TGTGCCAGTAGTAGGGACAGGGAGGTGAATCAGCCCCAGCATTTT.

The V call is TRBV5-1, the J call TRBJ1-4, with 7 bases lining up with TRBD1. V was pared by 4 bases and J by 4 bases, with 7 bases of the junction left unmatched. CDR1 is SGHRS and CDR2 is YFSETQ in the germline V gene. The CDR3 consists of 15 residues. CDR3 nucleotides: TGCGCCAGCAGCCTGGGGGGACAGCTTAATGAAAAACTGTTTTTT. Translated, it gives CASSLGGQLNEKLFF.

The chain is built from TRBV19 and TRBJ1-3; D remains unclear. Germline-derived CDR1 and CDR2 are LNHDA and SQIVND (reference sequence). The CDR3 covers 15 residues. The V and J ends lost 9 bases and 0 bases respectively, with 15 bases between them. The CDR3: CASKLDGDSGNTIYF. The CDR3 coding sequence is TGTGCCAGCAAGTTGGACGGGGACTCTGGAAACACCATATATTTT.

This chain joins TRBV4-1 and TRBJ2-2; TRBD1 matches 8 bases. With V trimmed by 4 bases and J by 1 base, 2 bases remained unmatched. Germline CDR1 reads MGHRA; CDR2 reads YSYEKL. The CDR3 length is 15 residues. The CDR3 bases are TGCGCCAGCAGCCTCGGGACAGGGAACACCGGGGAGCTGTTTTTT. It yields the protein CASSLGTGNTGELFF.

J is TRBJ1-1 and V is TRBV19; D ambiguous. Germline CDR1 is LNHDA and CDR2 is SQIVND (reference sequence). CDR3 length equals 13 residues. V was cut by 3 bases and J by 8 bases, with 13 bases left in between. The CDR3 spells CASSMNGGLEAFF. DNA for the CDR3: TGTGCCAGTAGTATGAATGGAGGTTTGGAAGCTTTCTTT.

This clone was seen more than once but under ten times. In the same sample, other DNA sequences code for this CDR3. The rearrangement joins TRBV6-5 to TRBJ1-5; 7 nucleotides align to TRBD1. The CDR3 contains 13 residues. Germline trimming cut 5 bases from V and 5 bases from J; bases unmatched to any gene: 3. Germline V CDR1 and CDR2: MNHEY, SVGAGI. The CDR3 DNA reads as TGTGCCAGCAGTCGCCAGGGGGATCAGCCCCAGCATTTT. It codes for CASSRQGDQPQHF.

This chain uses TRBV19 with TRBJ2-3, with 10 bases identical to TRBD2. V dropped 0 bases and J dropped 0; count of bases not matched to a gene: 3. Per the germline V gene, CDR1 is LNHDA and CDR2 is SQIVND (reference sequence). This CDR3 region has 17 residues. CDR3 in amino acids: CASSIDPSGGSTDTQYF. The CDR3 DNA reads TGTGCCAGTAGTATAGATCCTAGCGGGGGTAGCACAGATACGCAGTATTTT.

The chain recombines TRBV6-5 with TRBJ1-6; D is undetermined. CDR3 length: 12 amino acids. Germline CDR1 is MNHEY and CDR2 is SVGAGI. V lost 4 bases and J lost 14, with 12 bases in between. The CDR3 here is CASSFPGRTLHF. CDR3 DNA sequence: TGTGCCAGCAGTTTCCCCGGTCGAACCCTCCACTTT.

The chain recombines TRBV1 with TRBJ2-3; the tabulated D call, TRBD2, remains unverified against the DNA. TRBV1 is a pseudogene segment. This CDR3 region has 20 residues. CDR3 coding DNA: TGCACCAGCAGCCAAGATCTTGGGCAGCGGGAGCGGGGGGGGTCAGATACGCAGTATTTT. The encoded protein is CTSSQDLGQRERGGSDTQYF.

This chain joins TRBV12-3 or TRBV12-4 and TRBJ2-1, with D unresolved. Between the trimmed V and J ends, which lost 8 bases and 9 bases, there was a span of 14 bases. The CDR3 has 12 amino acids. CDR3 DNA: TGTGCCAGCCTCAGCCGGGTGGGTGAGCAGTTCTTC. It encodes CASLSRVGEQFF.

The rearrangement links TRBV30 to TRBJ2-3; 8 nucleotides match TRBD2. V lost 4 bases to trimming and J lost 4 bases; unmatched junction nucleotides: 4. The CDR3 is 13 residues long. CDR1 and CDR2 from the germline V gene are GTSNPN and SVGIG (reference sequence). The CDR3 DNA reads TGTGCCTGGACCACGGGGGGGCCAGATACGCAGTATTTT. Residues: CAWTTGGPDTQYF.

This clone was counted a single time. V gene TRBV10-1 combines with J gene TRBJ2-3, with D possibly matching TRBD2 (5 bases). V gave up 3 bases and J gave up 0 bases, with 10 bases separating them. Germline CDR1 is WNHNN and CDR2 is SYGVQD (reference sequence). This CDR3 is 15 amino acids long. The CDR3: CASSDPLGSTDTQYF. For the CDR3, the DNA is TGCGCCAGCAGTGACCCACTAGGGAGCACAGATACGCAGTATTTT.

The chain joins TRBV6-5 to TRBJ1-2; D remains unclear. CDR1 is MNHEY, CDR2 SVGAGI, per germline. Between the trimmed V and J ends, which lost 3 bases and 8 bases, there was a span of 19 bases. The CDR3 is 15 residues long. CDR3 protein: CASSYREARGRGYTF. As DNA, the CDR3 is TGTGCCAGCAGTTATCGGGAGGCAAGAGGCAGGGGCTACACCTTC.